These T cell receptor beta chains were read from a single sample in a study of beta chain features in type 1 diabetes. Assay: immunoSEQ multiplex PCR; the TCRdb copy retains only in-frame clones and omits some. The sample has fewer than 900,000 clones, 15% to 20% seen once. The sample taken for sequencing was naive CD4+ T cells from blood. Receptors were obtained from a woman aged 18-35 years in good health. The CDR3 runs from the conserved cysteine through the conserved F or W. D genes are given only for firm matches. The size of a clone is reported for some rows only, either as once, few or many, or as a class for expanded clones.

>few|TRBV18|TRBJ1-4|.
TGTGCCAGCTCACCACGGGGAGCGGATGAAAAACTGTTTTTT
CASSPRGADEKLFF
>.|TRBV7-9|TRBJ2-5|.
TGTGCCAGCAGCTTTGGGGGGACCCAGTACTTC
CASSFGGTQYF
>.|TRBV2|TRBJ1-2|.
TGTGCCAGCAGTGAAGGATCTCTGAGGGGAAACTATGGCTACACCTTC
CASSEGSLRGNYGYTF
>.|TRBV10-3|TRBJ2-2|TRBD2
TGTGCCATCAGTGGACTAGCGGGAGCCGGGGAGCTGTTTTTT
CAISGLAGAGELFF
>.|TRBV5-1|TRBJ2-2|.
TGCGCCAGCAGCTTGGTCGGAAGAACCGGGGAGCTGTTTTTT
CASSLVGRTGELFF
>.|TRBV2|TRBJ2-5|TRBD1
TGTGCCAGCGCTGGGACAGGGGAAGAGACCCAGTACTTC
CASAGTGEETQYF
>.|TRBV25-1|TRBJ2-7|TRBD1
TGTGCCAGCAGTTCGTCCGGGACAGAGTACGAGCAGTACTTC
CASSSSGTEYEQYF
>few|TRBV28|TRBJ2-1|.
TGTGCCAGCGGGAGCGGATACTCCTACAATGAGCAGTTCTTC
CASGSGYSYNEQFF
>.|TRBV9|TRBJ2-1|.
TGTGCCAGCAGCGTACACTACGGGGATGAGCAGTTCTTC
CASSVHYGDEQFF
>few|TRBV7-9|TRBJ2-1|TRBD2
TGTGCCAGCAGCCGACCCAGACTAGCGGTCGACAATGAGCAGTTCTTC
CASSRPRLAVDNEQFF
>few|TRBV4-1|TRBJ2-1|.
TGCGCCAGCAGCCAAGATCCGGATAGACACAATGAGCAGTTCTTC
CASSQDPDRHNEQFF
>.|TRBV6-6|TRBJ1-1|.
TGTGCCAGCGGTCTGGGGGCTTTCTTT
CASGLGAFF
>.|TRBV7-9|TRBJ1-3|.
TGTGCCAGCAGCTTTAGGCCAATTGAAACCACTGGAAACACCATATATTTT
CASSFRPIETTGNTIYF
>.|TRBV7-9|TRBJ2-1|.
TGTGCCAGCAGCTTAGGCCAGCCAGGCAATGAGCAGTTCTTC
CASSLGQPGNEQFF
>.|TRBV29-1|TRBJ2-3|TRBD2
TGCAGCGGCCGGGGAGGGCTAGCGGGTAGCACAGATACGCAGTATTTT
CSGRGGLAGSTDTQYF
>.|TRBV29-1|TRBJ2-3|TRBD2
TGCAGCGTTCGGCGACTAGCGGGACAGAACACAGATACGCAGTATTTT
CSVRRLAGQNTDTQYF
>.|TRBV9|TRBJ1-3|TRBD1
TGTGCCAGCAGCAGCCGGGACAGCTCGACCACCATATATTTT
CASSSRDSSTTIYF
>few|TRBV5-1|TRBJ2-7|TRBD2
TGCGCCAGCAGCTTCGGGACTAGCGGGAGCGAGCAGTACTTC
CASSFGTSGSEQYF
>.|TRBV7-2|TRBJ2-7|.
TGTGCCAGCAGCCAACAGGGTCCCTACGAGCAGTACTTC
CASSQQGPYEQYF
>.|TRBV28|TRBJ1-4|TRBD1
TGTGCCAGCAGTTTCGGGACAGGGGTTGAAAAACTGTTTTTT
CASSFGTGVEKLFF
>.|TRBV7-9|TRBJ2-2|.
TGTGCCAGCAGCTTAGTTGGAGGGGCCGGGGAGCTGTTTTTT
CASSLVGGAGELFF
>few|TRBV5-1|TRBJ2-1|.
TGCGCCAGCAGCTTGGGTGACTTCTCCTACAATGAGCAGTTCTTC
CASSLGDFSYNEQFF
>.|TRBV4-3|TRBJ1-5|.
TGCGCCAGCAGCCAAGATTATATGGGCCCCGAAAGCAATCAGCCCCAGCATTTT
CASSQDYMGPESNQPQHF
>.|TRBV7-9|TRBJ2-4|.
TGTGCCAGCAGCTTAGAACGGGACCCCTTATTCATTCAGTACTTC
CASSLERDPLFIQYF
>.|TRBV19|TRBJ2-2|.
TGTGCCAGTAGTTTGGGACGATCGGGGCTGTTTTTT
CASSLGRSGLFF
>few|TRBV7-9|TRBJ2-3|.
TGTGCCAGCAGCTTGGAGGGAGTTGCAGATACGCAGTATTTT
CASSLEGVADTQYF
>few|TRBV29-1|TRBJ1-2|.
TGCAGTAGTAACTATGGCTACACCTTC
CSSNYGYTF
>.|TRBV7-2|TRBJ2-3|.
TGTGCCAGCAGCTCGACCATACCAAGCACAGATACGCAGTATTTT
CASSSTIPSTDTQYF
>.|TRBV18|TRBJ1-3|.
TGTGCCAGCTCACCACTCGCTGCCGGGACAGGAAACACCATATATTTT
CASSPLAAGTGNTIYF